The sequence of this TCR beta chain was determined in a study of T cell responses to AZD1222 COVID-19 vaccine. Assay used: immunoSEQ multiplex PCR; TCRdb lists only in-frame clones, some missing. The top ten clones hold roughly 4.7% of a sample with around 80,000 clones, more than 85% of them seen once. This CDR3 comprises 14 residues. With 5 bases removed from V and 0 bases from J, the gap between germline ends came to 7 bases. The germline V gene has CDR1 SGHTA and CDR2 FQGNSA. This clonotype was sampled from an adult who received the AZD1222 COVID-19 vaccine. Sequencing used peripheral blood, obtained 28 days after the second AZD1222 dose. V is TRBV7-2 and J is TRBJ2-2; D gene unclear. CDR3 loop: CASSKGPNTGELFF. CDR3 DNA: TGTGCCAGCAGCAAAGGGCCGAACACCGGGGAGCTGTTTTTT.